This record concerns one T cell receptor beta chain sequence. Its cognate antigen is unknown. This sample was taken from a study of T cell repertoires in cytomegalovirus infection. TCRdb reprocessed the reads via MiXCR and lists one record per CDR3 protein. The profile shows 750,000 to 900,000 distinct CDR3 sequences, roughly 28% of them singletons. Study-level points and caveats: Ex vivo, HLA-C-restricted CMV-specific TCR beta clonotypes prevailed over the rest of the response.

Sequencing was performed on cultured CD8+ T cells from PBMCs, taken from culture after CMV antigen stimulation. This receptor was taken from a human donor in good health (CMV status not recorded). Some clones in this sample may be carry-over from other donors' samples.

CDR3 bases: TGTGCCAGCCAACTGGAGTCTAGCGGGGTAGAGACCCAGTACTTC. It encodes CASQLESSGVETQYF. V is TRBV7-6 and J is TRBJ2-5, with 9 bases that match TRBD2. CDR3 length: 15 residues. V lost 8 bases, J lost 4 bases, and 11 bases stayed unmatched. Germline V gene lookup returns CDR1 SGHVS and CDR2 FNYEAQ.